This note documents a single TCR beta chain sequence. Its antigen has not been determined. No base-level quality is on record; no much larger clone is a single base apart. The entire amount of isolated RNA was reverse transcribed using the High Capacity cDNA Reverse Transcription Kit, so the sequenced TCRB transcripts were expressed ones. Naive, central memory and regulatory T cell samples underwent deep immunoSEQ sequencing, averaging around 3.7 million total reads per sample. Sorted cells were lysed in RLT buffer and RNA was extracted with DNase-treated RNeasy Micro or Mini kits, depending on cell number. To prevent cross-contamination, every cell subset was processed on its own, while patient and healthy donor samples were processed together. Using the immunoSEQ multiplex PCR, TCRB sequences were amplified from cDNA into 87-bp fragments spanning the CDR3 region. Sequencing of the amplicons was performed on the Illumina HiSeq platform. The source study handled its data this way. PCR bias was corrected computationally using synthetic template baselines, and reads within Hamming distance 2 were collapsed, with unmergeable singletons discarded. Reads were aligned against IMGT to assign V, D and J genes, CDR3 length and insertions or deletions at six rearrangement sites. Clonotype counts were normalized to sorted cell number within each subset before computing true diversity and Gini coefficients with the tcR R package. The overlap coefficient, calculated on TCRB nucleotide sequences, was used to measure repertoire sharing. As stored in TCRdb, this immuneACCESS dataset retains in-frame rearrangements with V and J assigned. A fraction of the clones does not appear; measured against another copy, unresolved V genes explain less than half of the discrepancy, and the remainder lacks a known reason. D and trimming come from the DNA, and the V and J calls and clone size come from that table. The sample includes more than 150,000 clones, with roughly 9% observed a single time. In total, the top ten clones hold around 0.7% of the sample.

This specimen comes from a study of beta chain features in type 1 diabetes (dated by TCRdb to the late 2010s). Regarding the study in general: Mean age, gender distribution, total cell number and subset yield were not different between patients and healthy donors. A total of 85 million to 140 million sorted cells were examined across all samples, and a strong correlation was observed between cell number per subset and RNA yield. Regulatory and stem cell-like memory subsets were obtained from only 8 patients and about eight healthy donors, while naive and central memory subsets were obtained from all 30 or so donors. The study compared TCRB repertoires of sorted circulating CD4+ T cell subsets between recently diagnosed type 1 diabetes patients and matched healthy donors.

Results the study describes overall, beyond this receptor: Patients with type 1 diabetes made fewer insertions and deleted more nucleotides at VDJ recombination sites, implying thymic rearrangement abnormalities. Type 1 diabetes patients showed a moderate but significant shortening of TCRB CDR3 length in all four CD4+ subsets. HLA sub-analyses involved small numbers of individuals, so any influence of HLA type on TCRB rearrangement remained unresolved. Sequencing cDNA rather than genomic DNA could over-represent highly expressing activated cells, although activation and CD3 levels did not differ between groups. Naive, central memory and regulatory TCRB repertoires appeared to be more similar among patients than among healthy donors. PCR might favor shorter templates, but patient and control samples were amplified and corrected together, so any skew would affect both groups equally.

V has 0 bases trimmed and J has 6 bases trimmed; junction bases matching no gene number 5. Taken from the germline V gene, the CDR1 and CDR2 loops are SGHRS and YFSETQ. From cysteine to phenylalanine, the CDR3 is 16 amino acids long. The read is trimmed to its CDR3 DNA, 48 bases read in frame from base 1. Each donor gave one peripheral blood draw, averaging approximately 120 mL, which was collected into heparinised tubes. Using a panel that included CD45RO, CCR7, CD25, CD127, CD95 and CD27, naive, central memory, regulatory and stem cell-like memory CD4+ T cells were sorted on a BD FACSAria II. Every sorted population had a purity above 98%. Right away, PBMCs were isolated by Lymphoprep density gradient centrifugation and were stained directly, with no culture step. To minimize batch effects, samples were stained and sorted in pairs, one healthy donor with one patient per experiment.

The sample was central memory CD4+ T cells from blood. The sequence derives from a woman between 25 and 40 years old with type 1 diabetes. The rearrangement combines TRBV5-1 with TRBJ2-7; 14 bases in between match TRBD2. CDR3 loop: CASSLDLGTSGGEQYF. The DNA sequence is given as TGCGCCAGCAGCTTGGATTTGGGGACTAGCGGGGGCGAGCAGTACTTC.